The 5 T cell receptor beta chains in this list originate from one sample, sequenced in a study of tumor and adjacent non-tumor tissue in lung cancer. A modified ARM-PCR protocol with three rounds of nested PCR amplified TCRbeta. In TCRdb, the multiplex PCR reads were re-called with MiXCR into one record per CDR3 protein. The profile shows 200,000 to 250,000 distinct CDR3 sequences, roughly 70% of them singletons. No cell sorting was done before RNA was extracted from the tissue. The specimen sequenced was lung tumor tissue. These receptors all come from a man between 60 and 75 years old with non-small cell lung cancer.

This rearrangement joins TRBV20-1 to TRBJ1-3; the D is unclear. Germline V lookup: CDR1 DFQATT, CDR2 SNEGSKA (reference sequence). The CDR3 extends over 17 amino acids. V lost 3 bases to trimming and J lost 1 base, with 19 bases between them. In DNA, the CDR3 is TGCAGTGCTAGGTTGCTTCCACCGAGTATTTCTGGAAACACCATATATTTT. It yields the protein CSARLLPPSISGNTIYF.

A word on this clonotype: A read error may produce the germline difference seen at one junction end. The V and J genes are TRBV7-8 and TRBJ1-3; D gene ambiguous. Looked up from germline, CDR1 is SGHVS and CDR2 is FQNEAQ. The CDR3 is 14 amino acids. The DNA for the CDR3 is TGTGCCAGCAGCTTAGGGGGAGGTGGAAGCACCATATATTTT. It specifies CASSLGGGGSTIYF.

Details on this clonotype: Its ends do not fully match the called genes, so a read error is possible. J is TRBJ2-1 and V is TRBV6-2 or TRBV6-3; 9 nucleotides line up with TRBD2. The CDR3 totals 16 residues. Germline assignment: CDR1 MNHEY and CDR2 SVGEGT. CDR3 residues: CASSLAGVRLGNGQFF. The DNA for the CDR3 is TGTGCCAGCAGTTTAGCGGGAGTGCGGTTAGGCAATGGGCAGTTCTTC.

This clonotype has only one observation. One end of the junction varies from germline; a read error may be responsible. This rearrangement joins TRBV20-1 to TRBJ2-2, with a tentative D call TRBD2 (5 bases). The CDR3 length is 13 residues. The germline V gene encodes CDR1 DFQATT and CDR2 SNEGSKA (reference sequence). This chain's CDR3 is CSARRIVTGEQFF. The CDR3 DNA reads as TGCAGTGCTAGAAGGATTGTCACCGGGGAGCAGTTTTTT.

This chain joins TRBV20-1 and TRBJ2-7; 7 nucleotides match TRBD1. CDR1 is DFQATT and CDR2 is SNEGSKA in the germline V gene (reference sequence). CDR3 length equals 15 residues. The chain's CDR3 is CRAAAGTVGTYEQYF. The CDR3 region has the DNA TGCAGAGCCGCCGCAGGGACAGTCGGAACCTACGAGCAGTACTTC.